These 20 T cell receptor beta chains came from one sample sequenced in a study of T-cell memory formation after mild COVID-19. One entry per CDR3 protein results from TCRdb running MiXCR on the 5' RACE reads. The repertoire holds roughly 600,000 distinct CDR3 sequences, with approximately 18% as singletons. Sequenced input: PBMCs or a T cell subset sorted from them (not recorded which). The source is an adult woman who had mild COVID-19 (a few samples of this study predate the infection). Cell type and time point are not known.

The chain is built from TRBV9 and TRBJ1-2; a possible D gene is TRBD1 (6 bases). Germline V lookup: CDR1 SGDLS, CDR2 YYNGEE. Trimming left V 4 bases short and J 8 bases short, with 12 bases between. The CDR3 runs to 12 residues. The CDR3 DNA is TGTGCCAGCAGCCCACCGGGGGCCGGCTACACCTTC. Translating gives CASSPPGAGYTF. The variable domain in full, with the rest retrieved from reference TRBV9 and TRBJ1-2, is DSGVTQTPKHLITATGQRVTLRCSPRSGDLSVYWYQQSLDQGLQFLIQYYNGEERAKGNILERFSAQQFPDLHSELNLSSLELGDSALYFCASSPPGAGYTFGSGTRLTVV.

Details on this clonotype: A read error may produce the germline difference seen at one junction end. V usage is TRBV27 and J usage is TRBJ2-3; possible D gene TRBD2, 5 bases. Germline V gives CDR1 MNHEY, CDR2 SMNVEV (reference sequence). This CDR3 spans 10 amino acids. DNA for the CDR3: TGTGCCAACACACTTAGCCGGGGTAGTTTT. Translated: CANTLSRGSF.

There are a few counts of this clonotype. V gene TRBV24-1 combines with J gene TRBJ2-1; D may correspond to TRBD1 or TRBD2 (5 bases each). Trimming left V 7 bases short and J 9 bases short, with 21 bases between. Per the germline V gene, CDR1 is KGHDR and CDR2 is SFDVKD. The CDR3 has 15 residues. CDR3 region: CATSHTERWGSEQFF. The CDR3 bases are TGTGCCACCAGCCATACGGAAAGGTGGGGGAGTGAGCAGTTCTTC.

This clonotype was observed many times. The V call is TRBV7-2, the J call TRBJ2-7; 9 bases fit TRBD2. With 7 bases clipped from V and 5 bases from J, the junction kept 12 bases outside the gene matches. The CDR3 covers 15 residues. Germline V lookup: CDR1 SGHTA, CDR2 FQGNSA. The CDR3 coding sequence is TGTGCCAGCACAGCAGCGGGAGGATTGGCCCACGAGCAGTACTTC. Translating it yields CASTAAGGLAHEQYF. Combining the CDR3 with reference TRBV7-2 and TRBJ2-7 gives the whole variable domain GAGVSQSPSNKVTEKGKDVELRCDPISGHTALYWYRQSLGQGLEFLIYFQGNSAPDKSGLPSDRFSAERTGGSVSTLTIQRTQQEDSAVYLCASTAAGGLAHEQYFGPGTRLTVT.

J is TRBJ2-7 and V is TRBV5-1; D may match TRBD1 or TRBD2 (5 bases each). The CDR3 runs 15 residues. The germline gives CDR1 SGHRS, CDR2 YFSETQ. Trimming took 4 bases from V and 3 from J, leaving 17 bases between them. The CDR3 nucleotides read TGCGCCAGCAGCCCGAAGGACACGGGGAACTACGAGCAGTACTTC. This encodes CASSPKDTGNYEQYF.

A few counts support this clonotype. The V gene is TRBV24-1, the J gene TRBJ2-1; possibly TRBD1 for D (6 bases). In germline, CDR1 is KGHDR, CDR2 SFDVKD. This CDR3 has 13 residues. The V gene lost 7 bases and the J gene lost 5 bases, with 11 bases spanning the gap. The chain's CDR3 is CATRAGVDNEQFF. DNA for the CDR3: TGTGCCACCAGGGCAGGGGTTGACAATGAGCAGTTCTTC.

The rearrangement uses TRBV6-6 and TRBJ2-3, with no clear D. The V gene's germline CDR1 is MNHNY and CDR2 SVGAGI (reference sequence). The CDR3 has 13 residues. The V end was cut by 8 bases, the J end by 6 bases, with 15 bases between. The CDR3 loop reads CASRRALGDTQYF. CDR3 in DNA: TGTGCCAGCCGCCGGGCTTTAGGGGATACGCAGTATTTT.

This chain links TRBV7-9 with TRBJ2-3, with 11 positions matching TRBD1. Germline V gene sequence: CDR1 SEHNR, CDR2 FQNEAQ (reference sequence). The CDR3 is made up of 15 amino acids. V lost 5 bases and J lost 5; bases outside the gene matches: 6. The CDR3 bases are TGTGCCAGCAGCCCGGACAGGGGGCGCTTAGATACGCAGTATTTT. As protein: CASSPDRGRLDTQYF.

V gene TRBV12-3 or TRBV12-4 combines with J gene TRBJ1-2; 10 bases align to TRBD1. The V gene end was trimmed by 5 bases and the J gene end by 4 bases; junction bases not matched to a gene: 10. There are 16 residues in the CDR3. Written as DNA, the CDR3 is TGTGCCAGCAGTGGTTTCGGGACAGGGGTCGGCTATGGCTACACCTTC. The encoded protein is CASSGFGTGVGYGYTF.

A few counts support this clonotype. The genes are TRBV12-3 or TRBV12-4 and TRBJ1-2; D may be TRBD1 (6 bases). V shed 8 bases and J shed 6 bases, with 16 bases lying between them. This CDR3 has 13 residues. The CDR3 DNA reads as TGTGCCAGCTCGATACAGGGACCCCATGGCTACACCTTC. Translated, it gives CASSIQGPHGYTF.

This chain uses TRBV7-9 with TRBJ1-2, with D possibly matching TRBD1 (6 bases). Trimming shortened V by 8 bases and J by 2 bases, and 15 bases separated the two germline ends. In germline, CDR1 is SEHNR, CDR2 FQNEAQ (reference sequence). This CDR3 contains 14 residues. The CDR3 coding sequence is TGTGCCAGCGGGGGGCGAAGTTTAAACTATGGCTACACCTTC. Its protein product is CASGGRSLNYGYTF.

This clonotype was counted a few times. The chain combines TRBV20-1 with TRBJ1-5; 7 nucleotides line up with TRBD1. Trimming at V came to 0 bases and at J to 2 bases, leaving 4 bases not matched to a gene. CDR1 and CDR2 from the germline V gene are DFQATT and SNEGSKA (reference sequence). The CDR3 has 15 amino acids. In DNA form, the CDR3 reads TGCAGTGCTAGAGATGCCACAGGGGGCAATCAGCCCCAGCATTTT. It is translated as CSARDATGGNQPQHF.

In its sample, this clonotype was seen a few times. The chain is built from TRBV21-1 and TRBJ2-7. TRBV21-1 is assigned pseudogene status. The CDR3 is 18 amino acids. In DNA, the CDR3 is TGTGCCAGCGAAACCTCAGGTTTAAGTGGCAAACGGCAATACGAGCAGTACTTC. This gives the protein CASETSGLSGKRQYEQYF.

The chain links TRBV7-9 to TRBJ2-7, with D possibly TRBD1 on 5 matching bases. Trimming took off 5 bases at V and 6 bases at J, with 11 bases between the two ends. CDR1 and CDR2 (germline): SEHNR, FQNEAQ (reference sequence). CDR3 length equals 12 residues. The CDR3 region is CASSRTGSEQYF. For the CDR3, the DNA is TGTGCCAGCAGCCGAACAGGTAGCGAGCAGTACTTC.

The rearrangement links TRBV18 to TRBJ2-1, with 10 bases matching TRBD2. The CDR3 is made up of 18 amino acids. Germline CDR1 KGHSH, CDR2 LQKENI. V lost 3 bases, J lost 4 bases, and 12 bases stayed unmatched. CDR3 nucleotides: TGTGCCAGCTCACCCTCGCAGGTAGCGGGGGGCCTTTACAATGAGCAGTTCTTC. Encoded protein: CASSPSQVAGGLYNEQFF.

This clonotype was observed a few times. The chain has TRBV7-8 and TRBJ2-5, with TRBD1 matching 8 bases. The CDR3 is 14 amino acids. Germline values: CDR1 SGHVS, CDR2 FQNEAQ. V gave up 1 base and J gave up 5 bases; unmatched junction bases: 3. CDR3 amino acids: CASSLEWTGETQYF. DNA for the CDR3: TGTGCCAGCAGCTTAGAATGGACAGGGGAGACCCAGTACTTC.

This chain connects TRBV27 to TRBJ2-1; D is uncertain. Germline CDR1 reads MNHEY; CDR2 reads SMNVEV (reference sequence). V was cut by 5 bases and J by 0 bases, with 14 bases left in between. CDR3 length: 16 amino acids. The CDR3 loop reads CASSPNGMSSYNEQFF. The DNA for the CDR3 is TGTGCCAGCAGTCCGAACGGAATGAGCTCCTACAATGAGCAGTTCTTC.

V is TRBV20-1 and J is TRBJ1-2; TRBD1 is a possible D gene (6 bases). The germline CDR1 and CDR2 sequences are DFQATT and SNEGSKA (reference sequence). The V gene lost 1 base and the J gene lost 3 bases, with 6 bases spanning the gap. This CDR3 spans 12 amino acids. Here the CDR3 DNA reads TGCAGTGCTAGAGGACAGGACTATGGCTACACCTTC. Protein product: CSARGQDYGYTF.

This clonotype was seen a few times. CDR3 sequence (DNA): TGTGCCAGCAAGGTTGATACTGTTAGCAATCAGCCCCAGCATTTT. Translated, it gives CASKVDTVSNQPQHF. The chain combines TRBV12-3 or TRBV12-4 with TRBJ1-5; no reliable D call. CDR3 length equals 15 residues. Trimming cost V 7 bases and J 0 bases, with 13 bases left between them.

The chain employs TRBV12-3 or TRBV12-4 and TRBJ2-7; possibly TRBD1 for D (5 bases). This CDR3 region has 15 residues. The ends were cut back, 2 bases at V and 6 bases at J, with 17 bases in the middle. In nucleotides, the CDR3 is TGTGCCAGCAGTTTAAGGTCCCAGGGAATGGGCGAGCAGTACTTC. As protein: CASSLRSQGMGEQYF.